The clone carrying this TCR beta chain showed up just a few times. Its target is unknown. This sample stems from a study of beta chain features in type 1 diabetes. Regarding the study as a whole: PCR could preferentially amplify shorter templates, alike in patients and controls. All four CD4+ subsets from Type 1 diabetes patients carried moderately but significantly shorter TCRB CDR3s.

CD4+ naive, central memory, regulatory and stem cell-like memory subsets were isolated by sorting on CD45RO/CCR7/CD25/CD127/CD95/CD27. Expressed TCRB transcripts were sequenced, since all the RNA that had been isolated was reverse transcribed. Measured with immunoSEQ multiplex PCR; TCRdb has only the in-frame clones, and not every one. In the table there are around 710,000 clones, 12% of which are singletons. The receptor was derived from a man aged 25-45 years with type 1 diabetes. Input material: naive CD4+ T cells from blood.

CDR3: CASSLLAGTGELFF. The CDR3 bases are TGTGCCAGCAGCCTTCTCGCGGGCACCGGGGAGCTGTTTTTT. The chain recombines TRBV6-5 with TRBJ2-2, with D possibly TRBD2 on 5 matching bases. CDR1 is MNHEY, CDR2 SVGAGI, per germline. The CDR3 runs to 14 residues. The germline V and J ends were trimmed by 6 bases and 4 bases, with 12 bases remaining between them.